Given below is one T cell receptor beta chain in context. The antigen is unknown. These data belong to a study of CD8+CD57+ T cells in acquired aplastic anemia. Study details: An average of 3.2 ug of DNA was obtained from sorted CD4+ and CD8+ cells.

Germline loops: CDR1 SGHAT, CDR2 FQNNGV. The CDR3 is made up of 16 amino acids. Deletions cut 3 bases from V and 9 bases from J, with 18 bases between. Template material for TCR beta VDJ and CDR3 profiling consisted of genomic DNA. Each CDR3 protein is one row after TCRdb ran MiXCR on the reads. The sample yields about 240,000 distinct CDR3 sequences, approximately 45% seen once. Study-level findings and limits: Patients and controls turned out to have 25 to 35 CD8+ CDR3 sequences in common.

All sequencing subjects had displayed CD8+CD57+ cell expansion on flow cytometry. The sequencing input was sorted CD4+, CD8+, or CD8+CD57+ T cells (not recorded which) from PBMCs. The chain has TRBV11-2 and TRBJ1-6; D unclear. This clonotype was obtained from a human donor with aplastic anemia. CDR3 sequence (DNA): TGTGCCAGCAGCTTTCCTCCGACGAGGTTGGGTTCACCCCTCCACTTT. Its protein product is CASSFPPTRLGSPLHF. Based on the CDR3 plus reference TRBV11-2 and TRBJ1-6, the full variable domain is EAGVAQSPRYKIIEKRQSVAFWCNPISGHATLYWYQQILGQGPKLLIQFQNNGVVDDSQLPKDRFSAERLKGVDSTLKIQPAKLEDSAVYLCASSFPPTRLGSPLHFGNGTRLTVT.